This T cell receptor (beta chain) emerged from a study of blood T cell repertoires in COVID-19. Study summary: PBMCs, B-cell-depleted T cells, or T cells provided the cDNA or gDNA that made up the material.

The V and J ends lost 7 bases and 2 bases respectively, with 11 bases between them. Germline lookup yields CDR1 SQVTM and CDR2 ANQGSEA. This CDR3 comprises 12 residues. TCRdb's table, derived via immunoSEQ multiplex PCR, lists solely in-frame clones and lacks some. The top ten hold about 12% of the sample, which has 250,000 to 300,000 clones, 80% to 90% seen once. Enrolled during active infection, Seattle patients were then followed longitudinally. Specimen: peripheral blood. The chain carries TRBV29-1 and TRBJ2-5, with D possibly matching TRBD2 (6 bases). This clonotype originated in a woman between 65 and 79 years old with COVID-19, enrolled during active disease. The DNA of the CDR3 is TGCAGCGCTAAGACTAGTCAAGAGACCCAGTACTTC. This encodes CSAKTSQETQYF.